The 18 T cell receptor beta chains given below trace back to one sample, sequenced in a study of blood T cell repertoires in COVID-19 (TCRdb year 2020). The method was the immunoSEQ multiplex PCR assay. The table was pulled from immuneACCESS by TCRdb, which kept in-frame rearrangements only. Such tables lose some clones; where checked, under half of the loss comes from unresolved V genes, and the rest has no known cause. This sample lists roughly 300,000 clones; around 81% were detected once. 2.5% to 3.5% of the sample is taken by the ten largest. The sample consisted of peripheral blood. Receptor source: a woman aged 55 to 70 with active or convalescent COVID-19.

For the CDR3, the DNA is TGCGCCAGCAGCCAAGTGAGGCAGGGGATTGGGAGCAATGAGCAGTTCTTC. It translates to CASSQVRQGIGSNEQFF. The V gene is TRBV4-3, the J gene TRBJ2-1, with D possibly TRBD1 on 6 matching bases. V gave up 1 base and J gave up 6 bases, with 19 bases separating them. The CDR3 sequence is 17 residues long. Germline V lookup: CDR1 LGHNA, CDR2 YSLEER.

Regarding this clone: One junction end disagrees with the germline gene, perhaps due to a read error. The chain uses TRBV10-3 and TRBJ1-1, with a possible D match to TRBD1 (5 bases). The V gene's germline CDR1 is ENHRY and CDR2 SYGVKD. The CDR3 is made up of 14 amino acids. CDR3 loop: CAISEAGRNAEAFF. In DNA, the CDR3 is TGTGCCATCAGTGAAGCAGGGAGGAACGCTGAAGCTTTCTTT.

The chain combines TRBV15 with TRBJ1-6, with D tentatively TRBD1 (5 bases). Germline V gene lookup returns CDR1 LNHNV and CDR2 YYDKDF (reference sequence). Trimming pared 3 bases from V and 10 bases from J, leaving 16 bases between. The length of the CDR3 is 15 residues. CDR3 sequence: CATSRDRGTLSPLHF. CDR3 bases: TGTGCCACCAGCAGGGACCGGGGGACGCTGTCACCCCTCCACTTT.

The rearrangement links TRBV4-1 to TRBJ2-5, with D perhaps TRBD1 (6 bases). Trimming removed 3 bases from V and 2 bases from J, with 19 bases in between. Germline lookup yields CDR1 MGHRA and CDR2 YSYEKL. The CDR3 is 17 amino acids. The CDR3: CASSHSIGRGLQETQYF. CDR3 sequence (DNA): TGCGCCAGCAGCCACTCAATTGGCAGGGGATTACAAGAGACCCAGTACTTC.

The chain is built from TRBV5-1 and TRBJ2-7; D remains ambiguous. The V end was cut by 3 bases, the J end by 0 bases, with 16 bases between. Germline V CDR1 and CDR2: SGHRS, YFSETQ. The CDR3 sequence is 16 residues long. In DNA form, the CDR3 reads TGCGCCAGCAGCTCCCTTAGGTCCTCGGGCTCCTACGAGCAGTACTTC. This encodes CASSSLRSSGSYEQYF.

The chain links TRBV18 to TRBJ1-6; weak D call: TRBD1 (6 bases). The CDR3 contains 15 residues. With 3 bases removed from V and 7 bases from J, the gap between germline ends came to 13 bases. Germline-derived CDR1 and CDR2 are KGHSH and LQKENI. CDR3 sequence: CASSPRDTENSPLHF. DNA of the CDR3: TGTGCCAGCTCACCCAGGGACACAGAGAATTCACCCCTCCACTTT.

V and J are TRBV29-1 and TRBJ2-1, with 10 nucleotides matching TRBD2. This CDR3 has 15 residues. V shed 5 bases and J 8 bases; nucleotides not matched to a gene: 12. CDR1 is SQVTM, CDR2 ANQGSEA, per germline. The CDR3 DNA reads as TGCAGCGTTTTTAAAGCGGGGGGGCAGGGCTATGAGCAGTTCTTC. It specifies CSVFKAGGQGYEQFF.

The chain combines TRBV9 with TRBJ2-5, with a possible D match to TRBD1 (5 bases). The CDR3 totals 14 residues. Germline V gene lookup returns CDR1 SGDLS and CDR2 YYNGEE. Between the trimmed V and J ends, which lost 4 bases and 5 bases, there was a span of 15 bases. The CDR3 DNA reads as TGTGCCAGCAGCATAGAAGGGGCAGCTGAGACCCAGTACTTC. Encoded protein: CASSIEGAAETQYF.

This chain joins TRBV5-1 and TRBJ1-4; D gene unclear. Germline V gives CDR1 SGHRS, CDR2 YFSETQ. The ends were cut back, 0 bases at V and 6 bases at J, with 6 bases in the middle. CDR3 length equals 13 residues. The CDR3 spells CASSLVLDEKLFF. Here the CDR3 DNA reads TGCGCCAGCAGCTTGGTTCTCGATGAAAAACTGTTTTTT. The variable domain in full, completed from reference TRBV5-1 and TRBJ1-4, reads KAGVTQTPRYLIKTRGQQVTLSCSPISGHRSVSWYQQTPGQGLQFLFEYFSETQRNKGNFPGRFSGRQFSNSRSEMNVSTLELGDSALYLCASSLVLDEKLFFGSGTQLSVL.

The CDR3 spells CASSQGARNTQYF. CDR3 sequence (DNA): TGCGCCAGCAGCCAGGGGGCGCGGAATACGCAGTATTTT. This chain uses TRBV5-1 with TRBJ2-3; TRBD1 aligns across 8 bases. Germline CDR1 is SGHRS and CDR2 is YFSETQ. V shed 4 bases, J shed 7 bases, and the junction held 5 bases outside the gene matches. The length of the CDR3 is 13 residues. Full variable domain (rest looked up from reference TRBV5-1 and TRBJ2-3): KAGVTQTPRYLIKTRGQQVTLSCSPISGHRSVSWYQQTPGQGLQFLFEYFSETQRNKGNFPGRFSGRQFSNSRSEMNVSTLELGDSALYLCASSQGARNTQYFGPGTRLTVL.

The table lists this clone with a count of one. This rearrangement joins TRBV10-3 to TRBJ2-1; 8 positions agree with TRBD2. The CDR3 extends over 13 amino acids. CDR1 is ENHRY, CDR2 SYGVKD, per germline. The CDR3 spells CALSASGRNEQFF. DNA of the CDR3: TGTGCGTTATCGGCTAGCGGGCGGAATGAGCAGTTCTTC.

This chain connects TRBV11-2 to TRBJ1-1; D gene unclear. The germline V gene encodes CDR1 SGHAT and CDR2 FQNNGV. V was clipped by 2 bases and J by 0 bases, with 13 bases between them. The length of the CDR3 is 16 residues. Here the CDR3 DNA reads TGTGCCAGCAGCTTATCGGTCGTAAGTCTGAACACTGAAGCTTTCTTT. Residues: CASSLSVVSLNTEAFF.

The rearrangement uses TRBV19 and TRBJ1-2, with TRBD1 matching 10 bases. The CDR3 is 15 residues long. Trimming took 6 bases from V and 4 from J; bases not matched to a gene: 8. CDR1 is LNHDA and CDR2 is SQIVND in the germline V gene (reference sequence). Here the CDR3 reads CASSREGTGAYGYTF. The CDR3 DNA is TGTGCCAGTAGCCGGGAAGGGACAGGGGCCTATGGCTACACCTTC.

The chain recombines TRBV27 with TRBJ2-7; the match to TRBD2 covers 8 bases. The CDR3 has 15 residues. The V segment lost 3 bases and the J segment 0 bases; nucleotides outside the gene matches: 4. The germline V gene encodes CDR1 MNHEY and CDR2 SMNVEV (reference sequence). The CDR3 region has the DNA TGTGCCAGCAGTTTTGGCGGGGGGCTCTCCTACGAGCAGTACTTC. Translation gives CASSFGGGLSYEQYF.

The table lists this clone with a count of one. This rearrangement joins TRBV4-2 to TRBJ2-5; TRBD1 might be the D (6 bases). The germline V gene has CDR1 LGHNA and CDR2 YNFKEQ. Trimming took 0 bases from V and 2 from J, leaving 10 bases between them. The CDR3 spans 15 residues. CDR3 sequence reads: CASSQDKTGQETQYF. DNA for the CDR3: TGTGCCAGCAGCCAAGATAAAACAGGGCAAGAGACCCAGTACTTC.

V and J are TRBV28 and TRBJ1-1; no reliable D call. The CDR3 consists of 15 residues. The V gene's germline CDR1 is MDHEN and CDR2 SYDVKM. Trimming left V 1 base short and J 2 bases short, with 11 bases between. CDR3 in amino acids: CASSLFLRGNTEAFF. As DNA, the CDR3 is TGTGCCAGCAGTTTATTTCTACGGGGTAACACTGAAGCTTTCTTT. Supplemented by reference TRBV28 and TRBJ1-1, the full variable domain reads DVKVTQSSRYLVKRTGEKVFLECVQDMDHENMFWYRQDPGLGLRLIYFSYDVKMKEKGDIPEGYSVSREKKERFSLILESASTNQTSMYLCASSLFLRGNTEAFFGQGTRLTVV.

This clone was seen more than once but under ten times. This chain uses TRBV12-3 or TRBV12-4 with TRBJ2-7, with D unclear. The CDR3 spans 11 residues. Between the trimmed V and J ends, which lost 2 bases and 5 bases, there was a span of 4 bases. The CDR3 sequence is CASSLQNEQYF. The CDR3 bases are TGTGCCAGCAGTTTACAAAACGAGCAGTACTTC.

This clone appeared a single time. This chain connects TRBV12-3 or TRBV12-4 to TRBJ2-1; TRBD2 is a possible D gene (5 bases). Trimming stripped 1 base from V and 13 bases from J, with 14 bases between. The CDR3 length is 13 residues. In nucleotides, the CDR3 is TGTGCCAGCAGTTTAGGTCAACCCGGGGAACAGTTCTTC. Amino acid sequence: CASSLGQPGEQFF.